This is a list of T cell receptor beta chains from one sample in a study of cytomegalovirus exposure and HLA in healthy donors. Measured with immunoSEQ multiplex PCR; TCRdb has only the in-frame clones, and not every one. The sample contains about 350,000 clones, around 90% of which appear only once. The sample consisted of PBMCs. The receptors shown here come from a woman under 40 in good health and CMV-seropositive. CDR3s include the opening cysteine and the closing phenylalanine or tryptophan. A D gene is named only where the DNA matches it firmly. Clone sizes are given selectively: once, few, many, or a class where the clone is expanded.

CDR3 protein | CDR3 DNA | J gene | V gene | clone size | D gene
CASRRSLYEQFF | TGTGCCAGCAGGCGTAGCTTGTACGAGCAGTTCTTC | TRBJ2-1 | TRBV28 | . | .
CASSYSSGSNGYTF | TGTGCCAGCAGTTACTCTTCAGGAAGTAATGGCTACACCTTC | TRBJ1-2 | TRBV6-5 | . | .
CASSVVSRKTSGSPYEQFF | TGTGCCAGCAGCGTAGTTTCCAGGAAAACTAGCGGGAGTCCCTATGAGCAGTTCTTC | TRBJ2-1 | TRBV7-8 | . | TRBD2
CASTPAGSTGNTIYF | TGTGCCAGCACCCCCGCAGGGTCCACTGGAAACACCATATATTTT | TRBJ1-3 | TRBV7-9 | . | .
CASSPRSAANTDTQYF | TGTGCCAGCAGCCCTCGGAGCGCGGCCAACACAGATACGCAGTATTTT | TRBJ2-3 | TRBV7-2 | . | .
CASSLAGDALSTYEQYF | TGTGCCAGCAGCTTAGCGGGTGACGCACTTTCGACCTACGAGCAGTACTTC | TRBJ2-7 | TRBV13 | . | .
CASSIEPRDTQYF | TGTGCCAGCAGTATAGAGCCCAGGGATACGCAGTATTTT | TRBJ2-3 | TRBV27 | . | .
CASSLGDSYEQYF | TGTGCCAGCAGCTTAGGGGACAGCTACGAGCAGTACTTC | TRBJ2-7 | TRBV7-6 | once | TRBD1
CASSRPGQTYEQYF | TGCGCCAGCAGCAGGCCGGGACAGACCTACGAGCAGTACTTC | TRBJ2-7 | TRBV5-1 | few | TRBD1
CAWSVLGAGTGELFF | TGTGCCTGGAGTGTACTTGGGGCTGGCACCGGGGAGCTGTTTTTT | TRBJ2-2 | TRBV30 | . | .
CATSRGLTVTEAFF | TGTGCCACCAGCAGGGGGCTGACGGTCACTGAAGCTTTCTTT | TRBJ1-1 | TRBV15 | . | .
CASSPGLAVEQYF | TGTGCCAGCAGCCCGGGACTAGCGGTCGAGCAGTACTTC | TRBJ2-7 | TRBV7-9 | . | TRBD2
CASSDLLAGSLEQFF | TGTGCCAGCAGTGATCTGCTAGCGGGAAGTCTTGAGCAGTTCTTC | TRBJ2-1 | TRBV6-1 | . | TRBD2